This T cell receptor beta chain is from a study of blood T cell repertoires in COVID-19. Here immunoSEQ multiplex PCR was the method, and the copy in TCRdb shows in-frame clones only, minus some. The sample yields some 400,000 clones, approximately 90% seen once. This study enrolled people aged about 18 to 100 from roughly 24 US geographic areas. Participant reports of clinical history set cohort assignment. The recovered donors of Cohort 3 showed two negative PCRs, clearance, or symptom resolution. The V and J ends lost 10 bases and 9 bases respectively, with 13 bases between them. The CDR3 consists of 12 residues.

Sequenced sample: PBMCs or T cells enriched from blood (not recorded which). This receptor was identified in a man aged 30 to 39 who had recovered from COVID-19. This chain links TRBV23-1 with TRBJ1-6, with unresolved D. TRBV23-1 is flagged as an ORF with uncertain function. CDR3 region: CATHLASSPLHF. As DNA, the CDR3 is TGCGCCACCCACCTCGCCAGTTCACCCCTCCACTTT.